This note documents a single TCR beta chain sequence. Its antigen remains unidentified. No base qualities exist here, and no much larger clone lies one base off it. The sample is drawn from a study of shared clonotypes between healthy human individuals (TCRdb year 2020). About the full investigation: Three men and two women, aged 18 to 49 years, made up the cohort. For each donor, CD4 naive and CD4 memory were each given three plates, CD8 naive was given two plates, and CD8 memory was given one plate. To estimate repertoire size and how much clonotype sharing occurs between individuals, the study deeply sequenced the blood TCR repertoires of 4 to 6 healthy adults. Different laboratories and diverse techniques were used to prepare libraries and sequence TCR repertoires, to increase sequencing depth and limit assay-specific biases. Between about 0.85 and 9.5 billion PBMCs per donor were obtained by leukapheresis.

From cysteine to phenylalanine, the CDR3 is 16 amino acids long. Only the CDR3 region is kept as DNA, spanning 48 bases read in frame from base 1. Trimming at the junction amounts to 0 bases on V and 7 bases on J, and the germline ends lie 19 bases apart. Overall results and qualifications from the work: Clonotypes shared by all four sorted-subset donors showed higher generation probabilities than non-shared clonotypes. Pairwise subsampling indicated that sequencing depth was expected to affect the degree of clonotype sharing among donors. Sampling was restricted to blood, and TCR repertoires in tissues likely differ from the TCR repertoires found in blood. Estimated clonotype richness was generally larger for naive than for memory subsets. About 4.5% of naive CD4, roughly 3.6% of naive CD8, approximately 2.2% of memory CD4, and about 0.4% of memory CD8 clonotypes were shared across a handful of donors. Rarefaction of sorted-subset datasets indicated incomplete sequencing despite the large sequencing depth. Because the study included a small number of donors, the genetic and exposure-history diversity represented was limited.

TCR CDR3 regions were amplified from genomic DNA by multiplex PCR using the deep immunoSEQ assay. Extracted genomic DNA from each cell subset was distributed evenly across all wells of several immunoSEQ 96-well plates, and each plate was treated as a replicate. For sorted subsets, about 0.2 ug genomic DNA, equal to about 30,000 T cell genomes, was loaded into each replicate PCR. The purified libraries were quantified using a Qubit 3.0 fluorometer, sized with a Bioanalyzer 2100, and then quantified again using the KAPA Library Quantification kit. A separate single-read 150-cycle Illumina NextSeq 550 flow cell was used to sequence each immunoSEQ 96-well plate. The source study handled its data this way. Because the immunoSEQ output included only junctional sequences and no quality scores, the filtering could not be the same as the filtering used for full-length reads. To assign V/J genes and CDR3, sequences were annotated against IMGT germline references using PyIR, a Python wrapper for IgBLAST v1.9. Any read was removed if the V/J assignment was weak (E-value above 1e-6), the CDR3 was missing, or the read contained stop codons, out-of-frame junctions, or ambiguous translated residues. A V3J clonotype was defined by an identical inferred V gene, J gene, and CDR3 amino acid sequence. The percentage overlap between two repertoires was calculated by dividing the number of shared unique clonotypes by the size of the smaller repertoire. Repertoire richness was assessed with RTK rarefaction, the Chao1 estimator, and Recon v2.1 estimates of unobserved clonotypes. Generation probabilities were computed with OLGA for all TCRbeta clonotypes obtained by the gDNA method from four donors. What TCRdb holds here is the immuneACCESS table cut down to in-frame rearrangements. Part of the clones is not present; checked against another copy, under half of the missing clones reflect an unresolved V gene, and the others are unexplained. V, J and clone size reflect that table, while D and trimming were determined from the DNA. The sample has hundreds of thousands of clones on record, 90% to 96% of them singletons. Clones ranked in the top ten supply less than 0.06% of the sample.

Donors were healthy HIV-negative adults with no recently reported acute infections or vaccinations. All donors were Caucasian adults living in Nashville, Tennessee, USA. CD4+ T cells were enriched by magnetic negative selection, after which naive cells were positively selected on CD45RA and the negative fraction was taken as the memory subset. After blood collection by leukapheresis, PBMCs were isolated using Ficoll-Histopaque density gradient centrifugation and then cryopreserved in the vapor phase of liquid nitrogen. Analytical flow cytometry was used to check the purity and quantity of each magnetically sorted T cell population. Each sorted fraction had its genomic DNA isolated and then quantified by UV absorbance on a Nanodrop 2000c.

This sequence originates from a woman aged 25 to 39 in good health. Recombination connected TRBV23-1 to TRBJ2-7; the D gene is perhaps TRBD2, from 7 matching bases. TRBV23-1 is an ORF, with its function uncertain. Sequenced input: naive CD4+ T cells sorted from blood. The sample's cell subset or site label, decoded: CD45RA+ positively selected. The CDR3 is CASSQSGRGDSREQYF. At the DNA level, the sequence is TGCGCCAGCAGTCAATCGGGGAGGGGGGACTCTAGGGAGCAGTACTTC.